Following are 26 T cell receptor beta chains from one sample sequenced in a study of T-cell reconstitution after alpha-beta-depleted transplantation in children. Study results and limitations: Several hundred graft clones that had expanded were reportedly the source of alpha-beta T cells about two months after transplant.

For these TCRs, the target antigens are not known. The library targeted TCRbeta and was prepared with unique molecular identifiers. TCRdb itself ran the PCR reads through MiXCR, one entry per CDR3 protein. Altogether 30,000 or so distinct CDR3 sequences are present, more than 6% being singletons, with the ten largest covering more than 25%. Sequenced material: peripheral blood, taken 60 days after TCRalphabeta/CD19-depleted stem cell transplant. The receptors were gathered from a child less than two years old who had a stem cell transplant for acute myeloid leukemia, so the T cells may come from the graft donor.

This clonotype was recorded many times. The chain carries TRBV7-9 and TRBJ1-1, with 8 bases lining up with TRBD1. This CDR3 has 14 amino acids. The germline gives CDR1 SEHNR, CDR2 FQNEAQ (reference sequence). J was trimmed by 4 bases and V by 7 bases; bases with no gene match: 8. CDR3: CASNPPGTGTEAFF. Written as DNA, the CDR3 is TGTGCCAGCAACCCGCCCGGGACAGGCACTGAAGCTTTCTTT.

This clonotype has ten or more counts. V usage is TRBV7-4 and J usage is TRBJ2-2, with TRBD2 matching over 7 bases. The CDR3 is 17 residues long. After removal of 6 bases from V and 5 bases from J, the junction contained 15 bases not matched to a gene. The germline gives CDR1 SGHVT, CDR2 SQSDAQ. Here the CDR3 DNA reads TGTGCCAGCAGTTCAAGCGGGGCAGGGAGGACGACCGGGGAGCTGTTTTTT. Protein sequence: CASSSSGAGRTTGELFF.

This clonotype was recorded many times. This CDR3 reads CASSQESQRGTETQYF. In DNA form, the CDR3 reads TGTGCCAGCAGCCAAGAAAGTCAGCGGGGGACTGAGACCCAGTACTTC. The chain employs TRBV4-2 and TRBJ2-5; 8 bases map to TRBD2. The CDR3 is 16 residues long. V lost 0 bases, J lost 5 bases, and 8 bases stayed unmatched. Germline V CDR1 and CDR2: LGHNA, YNFKEQ.

This clonotype was seen repeatedly, ten times or more. CDR3 loop: CASSPWPPTQYF. CDR3 sequence (DNA): TGTGCCAGCAGCCCTTGGCCGCCTACGCAGTATTTT. V usage is TRBV14 and J usage is TRBJ2-3; D gene unclear. There are 12 residues in the CDR3. Germline lookup yields CDR1 SGHDN and CDR2 FVKESK. Trimming stripped 4 bases from V and 8 bases from J, with 10 bases between.

The chain links TRBV6-1 to TRBJ2-7, with D maybe TRBD2 (6 bases). Germline V gene lookup returns CDR1 MNHNS and CDR2 SASEGT. The CDR3 extends over 14 amino acids. Trimming took off 5 bases at V and 6 bases at J, with 17 bases between the two ends. The CDR3: CASSTGGSRGEQYF. In DNA form, the CDR3 reads TGTGCCAGCAGTACCGGAGGGTCACGGGGCGAGCAGTACTTC.

This clonotype was recorded many times. V usage is TRBV27 and J usage is TRBJ2-3; 8 positions agree with TRBD1. Germline CDR1 is MNHEY and CDR2 is SMNVEV (reference sequence). The CDR3 runs to 15 residues. The V and J ends lost 3 bases and 5 bases, in that order; junction bases with no gene match: 7. Written as DNA, the CDR3 is TGTGCCAGCAGTTTGCCAGGGGGCTTGGAAGATACGCAGTATTTT. Translating it yields CASSLPGGLEDTQYF.

This clonotype was observed at least ten times. The chain uses TRBV7-9 and TRBJ2-7, with 9 bases fitting TRBD2. The trim removed 5 bases at V and 2 bases at J, leaving 4 bases unmatched. This CDR3 is built from 14 residues. CDR1 is SEHNR, CDR2 FQNEAQ, per germline (reference sequence). The CDR3 loop is CASSPTSGAYEQYF. CDR3 sequence (DNA): TGTGCCAGCAGCCCGACTAGCGGAGCCTACGAGCAGTACTTC.

This clonotype was detected ten times or more. The chain links TRBV7-2 to TRBJ2-4, with D possibly being TRBD2 (5 bases). V lost 5 bases to trimming and J lost 6 bases, with 20 bases between them. This CDR3 contains 16 residues. The germline gives CDR1 SGHTA, CDR2 FQGNSA. Here the CDR3 DNA reads TGTGCCAGCAGCCTCGAGGGCTCGGCCAAGGGAAACATTCAGTACTTC. Protein sequence: CASSLEGSAKGNIQYF.

This clonotype has a count of ten or more. The chain combines TRBV5-1 with TRBJ2-5; 9 positions agree with TRBD2. Trimming removed 0 bases from V and 4 bases from J; junction bases left unmatched: 1. CDR1 is SGHRS, CDR2 YFSETQ, per germline. This CDR3 comprises 14 residues. DNA of the CDR3: TGCGCCAGCAGCTTGGAACTAGCGGGAGAGACCCAGTACTTC. Translation: CASSLELAGETQYF.

This clonotype has a count of ten or more. The chain uses TRBV21-1 and TRBJ2-1; the tabulated D call, TRBD1, remains unverified against the DNA. TRBV21-1 has pseudogene status. This CDR3 comprises 17 residues. The CDR3: CASSKEGVAGEGNEQFF. In DNA form, the CDR3 reads TGTGCCAGCAGCAAAGAGGGCGTCGCGGGAGAGGGCAATGAGCAGTTCTTC.

Points on this clonotype: Compared with germline, one end of the junction differs, possibly owing to a read error. V and J are TRBV20-1 and TRBJ2-2, with D possibly being TRBD2 (6 bases). CDR1 is DFQATT, CDR2 SNEGSKA, per germline (reference sequence). The CDR3 totals 16 residues. CDR3 nucleotides: TGCTGTGCTAGATCCTACAGCGGGCCTGACACCGGGGAGCTGTTTTTT. Residues: CCARSYSGPDTGELFF.

This clonotype was recorded many times. The chain is built from TRBV7-9 and TRBJ1-2; D gene ambiguous. Germline V gene data show CDR1 as SEHNR and CDR2 as FQNEAQ (reference sequence). The CDR3 contains 14 residues. With 5 bases removed from V and 0 bases from J, the gap between germline ends came to 10 bases. The CDR3 DNA is TGTGCCAGCAGCAGGACCGCTACTAACTATGGCTACACCTTC. Amino acid sequence: CASSRTATNYGYTF.

The table lists this clonotype with many counts. The chain joins TRBV4-1 to TRBJ2-5; 9 bases are shared with TRBD2. Germline V gene sequence: CDR1 MGHRA, CDR2 YSYEKL. The CDR3 length is 17 residues. The trim removed 0 bases at V and 5 bases at J, leaving 10 bases unmatched. Written as DNA, the CDR3 is TGCGCCAGCAGCCAAGACCTTCGCCTAGCGGGGCCTGAGACCCAGTACTTC. Protein product: CASSQDLRLAGPETQYF.

This clonotype has ten or more counts. The rearrangement links TRBV5-6 to TRBJ1-2; D remains unclear. This CDR3 is built from 13 residues. V was cut by 0 bases and J by 7 bases, with 10 bases left in between. Germline V gene data show CDR1 as SGHDT and CDR2 as YYEEEE. CDR3 amino acids: CASSLAGSRGYTF. CDR3 DNA sequence: TGTGCCAGCAGCTTGGCAGGATCTCGTGGCTACACCTTC.

This clonotype was observed at least ten times. V is TRBV11-2 and J is TRBJ2-5; D remains ambiguous. Trimming removed 1 base from V and 4 bases from J, with 19 bases in between. The CDR3 runs to 17 residues. Per germline, CDR1 SGHAT and CDR2 FQNNGV. This CDR3 is CASSLGLTAKGSETQYF. DNA for the CDR3: TGTGCCAGCAGCTTAGGTCTAACGGCGAAGGGATCAGAGACCCAGTACTTC.

At least ten counts were recorded for this clonotype. This chain joins TRBV7-2 and TRBJ2-3, with D hard to call. This CDR3 has 14 amino acids. Trimming shortened V by 3 bases and J by 2 bases, and 9 bases separated the two germline ends. Looked up from germline, CDR1 is SGHTA and CDR2 is FQGNSA. The CDR3 region is CASSFGRFTDTQYF. CDR3 nucleotides: TGTGCCAGCAGCTTCGGCAGATTCACAGATACGCAGTATTTT.

There are many counts of this clonotype. The genes are TRBV5-1 and TRBJ2-7, with D possibly being TRBD2 (6 bases). This CDR3 spans 15 amino acids. Deletions cut 4 bases from V and 1 base from J, with 15 bases between. CDR1 and CDR2 from the germline V gene are SGHRS and YFSETQ. DNA of the CDR3: TGCGCCAGCAGCCCCTGGGACTTTCCGTCCTACGAGCAGTACTTC. This sequence encodes CASSPWDFPSYEQYF. The complete variable domain, with remaining parts taken from reference TRBV5-1 and TRBJ2-7, reads KAGVTQTPRYLIKTRGQQVTLSCSPISGHRSVSWYQQTPGQGLQFLFEYFSETQRNKGNFPGRFSGRQFSNSRSEMNVSTLELGDSALYLCASSPWDFPSYEQYFGPGTRLTVT.

This clonotype was observed at least ten times. This chain uses TRBV7-9 with TRBJ2-1, with 7 bases aligning to TRBD1. Per the germline V gene, CDR1 is SEHNR and CDR2 is FQNEAQ (reference sequence). V trimming: 2 bases; J trimming: 8 bases; junction bases outside the gene matches: 3. The CDR3 totals 13 residues. The CDR3 loop is CASSLRGRDEQFF. The CDR3 region has the DNA TGTGCCAGCAGCTTAAGGGGGCGCGATGAGCAGTTCTTC.

This clonotype was detected ten times or more. The chain links TRBV7-2 to TRBJ1-4, with D tentatively TRBD1 (6 bases). This CDR3 has 15 residues. Trimming pared 5 bases from V and 4 bases from J, leaving 14 bases between. Germline-derived CDR1 and CDR2 are SGHTA and FQGNSA. CDR3 in DNA: TGTGCCAGCAGCCCCGGCAGGGGTAGTAATGAAAAACTGTTTTTT. This gives the protein CASSPGRGSNEKLFF. The full variable domain, completed using reference TRBV7-2 and TRBJ1-4, is GAGVSQSPSNKVTEKGKDVELRCDPISGHTALYWYRQSLGQGLEFLIYFQGNSAPDKSGLPSDRFSAERTGGSVSTLTIQRTQQEDSAVYLCASSPGRGSNEKLFFGSGTQLSVL.

This clonotype was seen a handful of times. V gene TRBV7-9 combines with J gene TRBJ2-3; D is unresolved. Germline assignment: CDR1 SEHNR and CDR2 FQNEAQ (reference sequence). V lost 6 bases and J lost 3, with 7 bases in between. CDR3 length: 12 residues. The CDR3 nucleotides are TGTGCCAGCAGTTTCGGGACAGATACGCAGTATTTT. Its translation: CASSFGTDTQYF.

This clonotype was counted at least ten times. V and J are TRBV20-1 and TRBJ2-3; no clear D gene. The CDR3 totals 14 residues. Germline CDR1 is DFQATT and CDR2 is SNEGSKA (reference sequence). Trimming took 6 bases from V and 5 from J, leaving 18 bases between them. CDR3: CSARIRTGRDTQYF. The CDR3 DNA follows: TGCAGTGCCCGTATCAGGACGGGCAGAGATACGCAGTATTTT.

This sequence joins TRBV4-3 and TRBJ2-7; the D gene is possibly TRBD1 (6 bases). V lost 0 bases to trimming and J lost 3 bases, with 12 bases between them. The CDR3 has 15 amino acids. Germline V gene data show CDR1 as LGHNA and CDR2 as YSLEER. CDR3 DNA sequence: TGCGCCAGCAGCCAAGACTCCGACAGGTTCTACGAGCAGTACTTC. Amino acids: CASSQDSDRFYEQYF.

Many counts were recorded for this clonotype. The chain joins TRBV7-3 to TRBJ2-3; TRBD2 might be the D (6 bases). CDR3 length: 14 amino acids. Germline V gene data show CDR1 as SGHTA and CDR2 as FQGTGA. Trimming removed 7 bases at V and 3 bases at J, with 14 bases between. The CDR3 sequence is CASTSGDGTDTQYF. The CDR3 DNA reads as TGTGCCAGCACCTCGGGAGATGGGACAGATACGCAGTATTTT.

This clonotype was detected many times. This rearrangement joins TRBV5-1 to TRBJ2-5, with D possibly called TRBD1 or TRBD2 (5 bases each). CDR1 and CDR2 from the germline V gene are SGHRS and YFSETQ. Trimming cost V 0 bases and J 5 bases, with 14 bases left between them. The CDR3 contains 15 residues. CDR3 amino acids: CASSLDYGGQETQYF. CDR3 sequence (DNA): TGCGCCAGCAGCTTGGATTATGGGGGTCAGGAGACCCAGTACTTC.

This clonotype has ten or more counts. The V gene is TRBV12-3 or TRBV12-4, the J gene TRBJ2-7; TRBD2 agrees at 11 bases. This CDR3 comprises 16 residues. V dropped 5 bases and J dropped 3; count of bases not matched to a gene: 9. The CDR3 DNA is TGTGCCAGCAGTCTCGGACTAGCGGGTCCCCTCTACGAGCAGTACTTC. It is translated as CASSLGLAGPLYEQYF.

This clonotype was recorded many times. This chain joins TRBV6-1 and TRBJ2-3, with 8 bases fitting TRBD1. J gave up 2 bases and V 3 bases, and 4 bases lay outside the gene matches. The germline CDR1 and CDR2 sequences are MNHNS and SASEGT. This CDR3 is built from 15 residues. The DNA for the CDR3 is TGTGCCAGCAGTGACGCAGGGGGCTCCACAGATACGCAGTATTTT. Translation gives CASSDAGGSTDTQYF.